The clone carrying this T cell receptor beta chain was seen a handful of times. Its antigen is unidentified. The data belong to a study of CD8 T cells in ankylosing spondylitis. The authors made TCR beta libraries by quantitative 5'-RACE with molecular barcodes. TCRdb reprocessed the 5' RACE reads with MiXCR, giving one entry per CDR3 protein. The sample lists about 840,000 distinct CDR3 sequences, about 10% occurring once. This CDR3 has 15 amino acids. Germline CDR1 and CDR2: SGHTA and FQGNSA. The V and J ends lost 2 bases and 4 bases respectively, with 12 bases between them. Study-wide results and caveats: About 8 highly homologous variants made up a TCR beta motif, and this motif appeared characteristic of ankylosing spondylitis blood. Several of the motif variants were reported before in synovial fluid and blood from reactive arthritis.

This receptor was identified in a male donor with ankylosing spondylitis. The chain joins TRBV7-2 to TRBJ1-3; D perhaps matches TRBD1 (6 bases). Sequencing was carried out using blood, either unsorted or a sorted T cell fraction (not recorded which). Here the CDR3 DNA reads TGTGCCAGCAGCTTATCCCACAGGGCCGGAAACACCATATATTTT. This translates into CASSLSHRAGNTIYF. Filled out from reference TRBV7-2 and TRBJ1-3, the complete variable domain reads GAGVSQSPSNKVTEKGKDVELRCDPISGHTALYWYRQSLGQGLEFLIYFQGNSAPDKSGLPSDRFSAERTGGSVSTLTIQRTQQEDSAVYLCASSLSHRAGNTIYFGEGSWLTVV.